This record covers a single T cell receptor beta chain. The clone's antigen remains unknown. Within one base of it there is no much larger clone, and no base qualities were kept. The CDR3 regions of human TCRbeta chains were subjected to immunosequencing. On the study's bioinformatics: TCRs in the repertoires were compared against a reference library of SARS-CoV-2-specific TCRs that had been generated with the MIRA antigen-specificity platform. Breadth meant the fraction of unique TCRs that were SARS-CoV-2-associated, whereas depth meant the fraction of total T cells that were SARS-CoV-2-associated. Each spike-specific TCR was assigned to its reactive spike region and to a CD4 or CD8 class using the MIRA data. Log10-transformed breadth and depth values were compared by one-way ANOVA with Sidak's multiple comparisons tests. TCRdb's version of the immuneACCESS table is confined to in-frame rearrangements and falls short of the full clone set. An unresolved V gene accounts for under half of the shortfall where checked; the remainder is of unknown origin. That table is the source of V, J and clone size, and D and trimming were worked out from the DNA. The sample table lists approximately 77,000 clones, about 92% of them with a count of one. The ten largest make up approximately 4.5% of the sample.

The germline V gene (reference sequence) specifies DFQATT as CDR1 and SNEGSKA as CDR2. Germline trimming: 3 bases from V, 7 bases from J; junction bases outside gene matches: 7. Spanning cysteine to phenylalanine, the CDR3 consists of 14 amino acids. Only the CDR3 region is kept as DNA, spanning 42 bases read in frame from base 1. The time point label, read with the paper, signifies: about 28 days (+/-7) after the second vaccine dose. Because spike-specific TCR depth and breadth did not differ between the two schedules, AZD1222 recipients who got a second dose at roughly 4 weeks were pooled with those who got a second dose at roughly 12 weeks. The vaccinee samples were drawn from two UK trials, COV001 and COV002, one of which was a single-blind randomized controlled phase 2/3 trial testing AZD1222 (ChAdOx1 nCoV-19) in healthy adults. Trial participant PBMC samples were collected at day 0 and day 28 after the second dose for TCRbeta chain sequencing.

The record originates from a study of T cell responses to AZD1222 COVID-19 vaccine (dated by TCRdb to the early 2020s). Context from the whole study: TCR sequencing was performed for some 250 trial participants, of whom 207 were given two doses of AZD1222 and around 25 were given two doses of MenACWY control vaccine. Trial participants were enrolled by age into 18-55, 56-69 and 70-plus year subgroups, with about 150, 28 and 57 TCR-sequenced participants respectively. Broad study findings and their caveats: Conclusions about previously exposed vaccinees are limited, since just five or six AZD1222 recipients were seropositive for SARS-CoV-2 at baseline. Because no samples from the day 14 peak response were available, repertoires could be characterized only after the peak T cell response. After two AZD1222 doses, both the breadth and the depth of spike-specific TCRs were significantly higher than at day 0 and than in MenACWY recipients. Participants were mostly white British, with more females than males. The authors suggested clonal diversity may have been underestimated. In the small 56-69-year group, the increase in depth fell short of significance, most likely because of low power. Nearly half of unique spike-specific TCRs reportedly recognized epitopes outside regions mutated in the B.1.351 and B.1.1.7 variants. The whole spike protein was spanned by vaccine-associated CD4 TCRs, and dominant responses were seen in regions 160-218 and 743-854.

The clonotype was recovered from an adult who received the AZD1222 COVID-19 vaccine. Source: peripheral blood, taken 28 days after the second AZD1222 dose. Recombination joined TRBV20-1 with TRBJ2-7, with TRBD2 identical over 12 junction bases. The CDR3 loop reads CSASLTSGRGEQYF. The DNA reads TGCAGTGCTAGTTTGACTAGCGGGAGAGGGGAGCAGTACTTC.